This record looks at one TCR beta chain sequence and its context. Its matching antigen is unknown. The data stem from a study of cytomegalovirus exposure and HLA in healthy donors. Study as a whole: Clustering assigned about four fifths of the roughly 380 genotyped donors to the Caucasian-associated ancestry cluster.

PCR employed 60 Vbeta and 13 Jbeta primers. Libraries were prepared by immunoSEQ multiplex PCR; TCRdb keeps only in-frame clonotypes and omits some of them. The table records about 160,000 clones, 60% to 85% of them present only once. Looked up from germline, CDR1 is SGHTA and CDR2 is FQGNSA. V dropped 4 bases and J dropped 0 bases, with 9 bases sitting between them. The CDR3 contains 14 residues. Study outcomes and limitations: Both high specificity and high sensitivity reportedly marked the classifier's diagnosis of cytomegalovirus status.

Material for sequencing was PBMCs. The chain joins TRBV7-2 to TRBJ2-5; no clear D. The receptor was derived from a female donor in good health and CMV-seronegative. This CDR3 reads CASSYNLNQETQYF. CDR3 DNA sequence: TGTGCCAGCAGCTACAACCTGAACCAAGAGACCCAGTACTTC.